Sequencing of this TCR beta chain was carried out in a study of tissue T cells after allogeneic stem cell transplantation. Remarks on this clone: Mouse gene names and germline throughout. The read stops 1 residue short of the end of the CDR3; the missing end is completed from the germline J gene.

TCRdb's copy holds only in-frame clones and misses some; the assay was immunoSEQ multiplex PCR. The table shows about 48,000 clones, with 73% occurring only once. The CDR3 has 15 residues. CDR1 and CDR2 from the germline V gene are FNHDT and SITEND (reference sequence). J lost 1 base, V lost 5 bases, and 4 bases had no gene match. The rearrangement links TRBV19 to TRBJ2-2; 8 bases match TRBD2. The TCR was taken from a pool of C57BL/6 mice in good health. The sample comprised sorted cells pooled from one or two spleens. The sequenced CDR3 bases are TGTGCCAGCAGCCCAGACTGGGGAAACACCGGGCAGCTCTAC. This codes for CASSPDWGNTGQLY. The entire CDR3 reads CASSPDWGNTGQLYF.